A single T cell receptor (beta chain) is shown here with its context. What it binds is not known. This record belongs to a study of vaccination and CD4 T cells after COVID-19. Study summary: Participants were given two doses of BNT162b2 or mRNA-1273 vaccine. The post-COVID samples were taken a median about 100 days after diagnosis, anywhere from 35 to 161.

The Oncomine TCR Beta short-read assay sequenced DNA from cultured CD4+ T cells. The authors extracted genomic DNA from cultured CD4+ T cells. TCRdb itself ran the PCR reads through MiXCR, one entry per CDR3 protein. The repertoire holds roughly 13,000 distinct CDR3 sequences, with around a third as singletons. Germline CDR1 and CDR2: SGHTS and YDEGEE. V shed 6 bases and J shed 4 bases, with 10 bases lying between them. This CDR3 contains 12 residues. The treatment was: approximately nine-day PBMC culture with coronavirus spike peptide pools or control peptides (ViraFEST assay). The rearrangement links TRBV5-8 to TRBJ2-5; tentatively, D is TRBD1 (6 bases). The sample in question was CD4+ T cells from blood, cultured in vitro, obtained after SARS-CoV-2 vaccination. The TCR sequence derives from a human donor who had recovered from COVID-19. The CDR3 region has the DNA TGTGCCAGCATTTACAGGGCAGAGACCCAGTACTTC. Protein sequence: CASIYRAETQYF. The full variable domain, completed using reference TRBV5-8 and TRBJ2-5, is EAGVTQSPTHLIKTRGQQATLRCSPISGHTSVYWYQQALGLGLQFLLWYDEGEERNRGNFPPRFSGRQFPNYSSELNVNALELEDSALYLCASIYRAETQYFGPGTRLLVL.